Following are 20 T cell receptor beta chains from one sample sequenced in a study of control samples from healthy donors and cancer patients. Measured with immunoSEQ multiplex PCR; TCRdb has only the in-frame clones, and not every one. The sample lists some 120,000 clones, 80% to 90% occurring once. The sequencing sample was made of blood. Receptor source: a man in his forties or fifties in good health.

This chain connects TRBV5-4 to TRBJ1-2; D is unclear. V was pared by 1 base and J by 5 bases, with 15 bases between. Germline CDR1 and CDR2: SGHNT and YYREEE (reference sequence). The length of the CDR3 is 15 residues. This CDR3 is CASSLRSRLWYGYTF. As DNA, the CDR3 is TGTGCCAGCAGCTTGAGGTCCCGGCTTTGGTATGGCTACACCTTC.

As DNA, the CDR3 is TGTGCCAGCAGCCAAGATAGGGGCACCCGCAATCAGCCCCAGCATTTT. Amino acid sequence: CASSQDRGTRNQPQHF. The chain uses TRBV4-2 and TRBJ1-5; a possible D gene is TRBD1 (5 bases). The CDR3 runs 16 residues. V was shortened by 0 bases and J by 2 bases, with 11 bases between the two germline ends. Per germline, CDR1 LGHNA and CDR2 YNFKEQ.

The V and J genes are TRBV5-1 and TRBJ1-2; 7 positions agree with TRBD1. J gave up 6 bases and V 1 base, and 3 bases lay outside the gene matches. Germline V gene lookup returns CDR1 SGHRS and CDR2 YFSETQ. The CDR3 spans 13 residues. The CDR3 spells CASSLTGEDGYTF. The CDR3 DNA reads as TGCGCCAGCAGCTTGACAGGGGAGGATGGCTACACCTTC. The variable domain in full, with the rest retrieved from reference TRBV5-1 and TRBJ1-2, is KAGVTQTPRYLIKTRGQQVTLSCSPISGHRSVSWYQQTPGQGLQFLFEYFSETQRNKGNFPGRFSGRQFSNSRSEMNVSTLELGDSALYLCASSLTGEDGYTFGSGTRLTVV.

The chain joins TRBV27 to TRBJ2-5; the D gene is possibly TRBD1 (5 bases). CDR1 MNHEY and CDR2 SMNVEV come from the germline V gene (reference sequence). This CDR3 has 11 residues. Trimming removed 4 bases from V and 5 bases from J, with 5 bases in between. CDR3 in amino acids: CASSWGETQYF. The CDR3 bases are TGTGCCAGCAGTTGGGGCGAGACCCAGTACTTC.

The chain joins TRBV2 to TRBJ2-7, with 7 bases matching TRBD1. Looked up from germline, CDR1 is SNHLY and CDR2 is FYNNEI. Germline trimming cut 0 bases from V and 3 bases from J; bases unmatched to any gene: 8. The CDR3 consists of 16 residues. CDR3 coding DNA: TGTGCCAGCAGTGAAGCGCCGGACAGGCCGGACTACGAGCAGTACTTC. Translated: CASSEAPDRPDYEQYF. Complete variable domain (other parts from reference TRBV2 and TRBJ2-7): EPEVTQTPSHQVTQMGQEVILRCVPISNHLYFYWYRQILGQKVEFLVSFYNNEISEKSEIFDDQFSVERPDGSNFTLKIRSTKLEDSAMYFCASSEAPDRPDYEQYFGPGTRLTVT.

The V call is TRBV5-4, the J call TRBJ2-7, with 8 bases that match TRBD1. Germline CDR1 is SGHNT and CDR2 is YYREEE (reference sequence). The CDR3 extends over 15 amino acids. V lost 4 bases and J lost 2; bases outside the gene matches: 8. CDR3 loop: CASSAPGQVTYEQYF. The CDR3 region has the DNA TGTGCCAGCAGCGCCCCGGGACAGGTAACCTACGAGCAGTACTTC.

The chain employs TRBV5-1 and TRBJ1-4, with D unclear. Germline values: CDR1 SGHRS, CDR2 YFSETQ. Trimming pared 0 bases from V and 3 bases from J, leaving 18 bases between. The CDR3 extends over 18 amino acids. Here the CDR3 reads CASSLDFMSGVANEKLFF. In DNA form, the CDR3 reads TGCGCCAGCAGCTTGGACTTTATGTCTGGGGTGGCTAATGAAAAACTGTTTTTT.

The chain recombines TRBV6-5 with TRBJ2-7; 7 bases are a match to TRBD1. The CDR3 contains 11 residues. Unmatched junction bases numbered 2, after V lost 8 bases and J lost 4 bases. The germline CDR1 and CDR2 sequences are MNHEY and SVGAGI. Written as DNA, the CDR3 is TGTGCCAGCCAGGGGGTGTACGAGCAGTACTTC. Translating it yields CASQGVYEQYF.

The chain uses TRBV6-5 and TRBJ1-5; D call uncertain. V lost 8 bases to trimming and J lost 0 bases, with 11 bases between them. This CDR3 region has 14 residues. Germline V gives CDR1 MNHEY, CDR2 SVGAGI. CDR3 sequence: CASGARYSNQPQHF. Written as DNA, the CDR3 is TGTGCCAGCGGCGCCAGGTATAGCAATCAGCCCCAGCATTTT.

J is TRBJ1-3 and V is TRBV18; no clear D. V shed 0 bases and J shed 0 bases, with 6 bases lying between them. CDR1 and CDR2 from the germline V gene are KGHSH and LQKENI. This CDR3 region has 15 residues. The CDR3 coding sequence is TGTGCCAGCTCACCACCGGGGAGCTCTGGAAACACCATATATTTT. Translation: CASSPPGSSGNTIYF.

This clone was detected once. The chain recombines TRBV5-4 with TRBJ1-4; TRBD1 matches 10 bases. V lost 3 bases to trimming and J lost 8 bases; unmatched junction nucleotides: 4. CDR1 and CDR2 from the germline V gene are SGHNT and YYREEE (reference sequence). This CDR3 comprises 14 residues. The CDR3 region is CASSSGTGDEKLFF. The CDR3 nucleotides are TGTGCCAGCAGCTCCGGGACAGGGGACGAAAAACTGTTTTTT.

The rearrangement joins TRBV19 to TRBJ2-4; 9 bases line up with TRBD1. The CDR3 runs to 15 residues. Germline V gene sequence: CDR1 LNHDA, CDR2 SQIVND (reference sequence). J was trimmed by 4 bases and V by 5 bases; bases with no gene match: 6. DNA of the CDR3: TGTGCCAGTAGTCTCAGGACAGGGGATAAAAACATTCAGTACTTC. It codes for CASSLRTGDKNIQYF.

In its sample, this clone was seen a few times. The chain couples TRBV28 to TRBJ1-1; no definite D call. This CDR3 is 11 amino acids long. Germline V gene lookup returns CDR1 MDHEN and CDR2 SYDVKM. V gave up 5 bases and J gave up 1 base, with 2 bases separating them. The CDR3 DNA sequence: TGTGCCAGCAGTCCGAACACTGAAGCTTTCTTT. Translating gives CASSPNTEAFF.

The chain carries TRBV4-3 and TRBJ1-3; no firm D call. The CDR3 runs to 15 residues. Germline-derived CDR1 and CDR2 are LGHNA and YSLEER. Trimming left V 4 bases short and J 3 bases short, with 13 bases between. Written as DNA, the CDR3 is TGCGCCAGCAGCCGCCGCCGGGCTGTTGGAAACACCATATATTTT. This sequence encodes CASSRRRAVGNTIYF.

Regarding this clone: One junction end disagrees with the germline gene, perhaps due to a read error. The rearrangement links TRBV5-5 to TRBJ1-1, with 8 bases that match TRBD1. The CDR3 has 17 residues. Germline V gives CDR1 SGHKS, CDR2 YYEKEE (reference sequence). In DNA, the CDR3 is TGTGCCAGCACCTTGGGGCCAGGGGGCGCGGTGGACACTGAAGCTTTCTTT. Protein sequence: CASTLGPGGAVDTEAFF.

The CDR3, as DNA: TGCAGCGTTGGACCGGGACGGAGTTACGAGCAGTACTTC. Translated: CSVGPGRSYEQYF. V usage is TRBV29-1 and J usage is TRBJ2-7; D could derive from TRBD1 or TRBD2 (5 bases each). The germline gives CDR1 SQVTM, CDR2 ANQGSEA. The V end lost 4 bases, the J end lost 4 bases, and 14 bases lay between the germline ends. CDR3 length equals 13 residues.

The CDR3 loop reads CSVTESNYGYTF. The CDR3, as DNA: TGCAGCGTTACAGAATCTAACTATGGCTACACCTTC. This sequence joins TRBV29-1 and TRBJ1-2, with D unresolved. Germline assignment: CDR1 SQVTM and CDR2 ANQGSEA. CDR3 length: 12 amino acids. Between the trimmed V and J ends, which lost 5 bases and 0 bases, there was a span of 7 bases. Filled out from reference TRBV29-1 and TRBJ1-2, the complete variable domain reads SAVISQKPSRDICQRGTSLTIQCQVDSQVTMMFWYRQQPGQSLTLIATANQGSEATYESGFVIDKFPISRPNLTFSTLTVSNMSPEDSSIYLCSVTESNYGYTFGSGTRLTVV.

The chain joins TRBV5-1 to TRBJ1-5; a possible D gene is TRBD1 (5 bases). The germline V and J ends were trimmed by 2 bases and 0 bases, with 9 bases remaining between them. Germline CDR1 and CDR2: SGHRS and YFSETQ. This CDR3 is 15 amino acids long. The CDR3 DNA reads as TGCGCCAGCAGCTTACTGGGGACTAGCAATCAGCCCCAGCATTTT. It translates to CASSLLGTSNQPQHF.

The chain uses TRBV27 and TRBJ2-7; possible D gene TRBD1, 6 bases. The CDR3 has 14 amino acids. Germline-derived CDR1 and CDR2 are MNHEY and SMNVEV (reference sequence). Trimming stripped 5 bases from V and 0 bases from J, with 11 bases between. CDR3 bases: TGTGCCAGCAGTCCTCGGGACAACTCCTACGAGCAGTACTTC. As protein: CASSPRDNSYEQYF.

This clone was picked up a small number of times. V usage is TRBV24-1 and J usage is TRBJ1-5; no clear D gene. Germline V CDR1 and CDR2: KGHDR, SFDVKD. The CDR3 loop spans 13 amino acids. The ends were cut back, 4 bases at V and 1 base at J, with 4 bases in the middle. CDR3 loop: CATSERSNQPQHF. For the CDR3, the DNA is TGTGCCACCAGTGAGCGGAGCAATCAGCCCCAGCATTTT.